A single TCR beta chain is shown here with its context. Its antigen is undetermined. TCRdb keeps only in-frame clones here, not all; method: immunoSEQ multiplex PCR. The table lists fewer than 100,000 clones, 89% of them singletons, with under 25% in the top ten. Germline lookup yields CDR1 ENHRY and CDR2 SYGVKD. The CDR3 totals 15 residues. The junction had 4 bases not matched to a gene; V was cut back by 1 base and J by 4 bases. The sample originates from a study of PD-1 blockade in classical Hodgkin lymphoma. Study conclusions and caveats: Lower baseline TCR diversity marked trial partial responders and progressors. Researchers reported that CD4+ TCR diversity, though not CD8+, rose significantly by C4D1.

Brentuximab vedotin exposure varied among the patients, all of whom had relapsed after autologous stem cell transplantation. The chain employs TRBV10-3 and TRBJ1-5, with 7 bases lining up with TRBD1. This receptor was identified in a human donor with classical Hodgkin lymphoma. The sample consisted of peripheral blood mononuclear cells (PBMCs), taken at baseline. The DNA of the CDR3 is TGTGCCATCAGTGAGTTCGGGACAGAAAATCAGCCCCAGCATTTT. Protein sequence: CAISEFGTENQPQHF.